A selection of T cell receptor beta chains follows, all from one sample in a study of T cells in Graves' hyperthyroidism and ophthalmopathy. TCRdb itself ran the multiplex PCR reads through MiXCR, one entry per CDR3 protein. Here the sample spans over 150,000 distinct CDR3 sequences, about 15% being singletons. Sequencing used blood. The source of these receptors is a woman between 50 and 59 years old with Graves' hyperthyroidism. Both conserved end residues are part of each CDR3. The D gene is left open where the match is weak. Size is omitted from some rows. Given values are once, few, many or a class for expanded clones.

D gene,clone size,V gene,J gene,CDR3 DNA,CDR3 protein
.,many,TRBV3-1,TRBJ1-1,TGTGCCAGCAGCGACGTCGCCGGGACTCTAAGTGACACTGAAGCTTTCTTT,CASSDVAGTLSDTEAFF
.,.,TRBV27,TRBJ1-6,TGTGCCAGCAGGTACCAGGACGGACCCCCGTATAATTCACCCCTCCACTTT,CASRYQDGPPYNSPLHF
.,.,TRBV14,TRBJ2-2,TGTGCCAGCAGCCAAGTCCTGAACACCGGGGAGCTGTTTTTT,CASSQVLNTGELFF
.,many,TRBV3-1,TRBJ2-1,TGTGCCAGCAGCCTGACACACAATGAGCAGTTCTTC,CASSLTHNEQFF
TRBD1,few,TRBV4-1,TRBJ2-7,TGCGCCAGCAGCCAAGATCGGGACAGATCCTACGAGCAGTACTTC,CASSQDRDRSYEQYF
.,.,TRBV6-9,TRBJ2-5,TGTGCCAGCAGTTACGGGTGGGGGCAGGAGACCCAGTACTTC,CASSYGWGQETQYF
TRBD2,many,TRBV7-3,TRBJ2-1,TGTGCCAGCAGCCTGGGACTAGCGGGAGGTGGGGAGCAGTTCTTC,CASSLGLAGGGEQFF
TRBD2,few,TRBV6-1,TRBJ2-1,TGTGCCAGCAGTTTTACTAGCGGGAATGAGCAGTTCTTC,CASSFTSGNEQFF
TRBD1,.,TRBV2,TRBJ1-5,TGTGCCAGCAGCCCGGGACAGGGGACTAATCCCCAGCATTTT,CASSPGQGTNPQHF
.,many,TRBV27,TRBJ1-5,TGTGCCAGCAGTTTAAGGGAGAACCAGCCCCAGCATTTT,CASSLRENQPQHF
.,.,TRBV4-1,TRBJ1-5,TGCGCCAGCAGCCAAGGACAGAACAATCAGCCCCAGCATTTT,CASSQGQNNQPQHF
.,many,TRBV5-1,TRBJ1-5,TGCGCCAGCAGCCCGAGGGACTGCACCCGCAATCAGCCCCAGCATTTT,CASSPRDCTRNQPQHF
.,few,TRBV7-2,TRBJ1-4,TGTGCCAGCAGCTATGGCCTAAATGAAAAACTGTTTTTT,CASSYGLNEKLFF
TRBD2,many,TRBV28,TRBJ2-5,TGTGCCAGCACAAATAGCGGGGGGTACCAAGAGACCCAGTACTTC,CASTNSGGYQETQYF
.,.,TRBV11-2,TRBJ1-4,TGTGCCAGCAGCCCCCGCTGGAACGAAAAACTGTTTTTT,CASSPRWNEKLFF
.,few,TRBV19,TRBJ2-1,TGTGCCAGTAGTCCCCTCGGACACGGCATAGACAATGAGCAGTTCTTC,CASSPLGHGIDNEQFF
.,.,TRBV7-8,TRBJ1-1,TGTGCCAGCAGCTTTACGGGAGCAACCGAAGCTTTCTTT,CASSFTGATEAFF
.,many,TRBV5-1,TRBJ1-4,TGCGCCAGCAGCCCCTGGGGTGGCGAAAAACTGTTTTTT,CASSPWGGEKLFF
.,.,TRBV5-1,TRBJ1-1,TGCGCCAGCCGACGGGAGAATTCTGAAGCTTTCTTT,CASRRENSEAFF
.,few,TRBV12-3/TRBV12-4,TRBJ1-2,TGTGCCAGCAGTTTACCTGGTCGTGGCTACACCTTC,CASSLPGRGYTF
.,many,TRBV4-1,TRBJ2-3,TGCGCCAGCAGCCAATTATCGCACGCGGCAGATACGCAGTATTTT,CASSQLSHAADTQYF
.,many,TRBV20-1,TRBJ2-7,TGCAGTGCCAAACCCGGGCCCTACGAGCAGTACTTC,CSAKPGPYEQYF
TRBD2,many,TRBV24-1,TRBJ2-5,TGTGCCACCAGTGATTCCCAGGGACTAGCGGGAGGAGAGACCCAGTACTTC,CATSDSQGLAGGETQYF
.,many,TRBV6-5,TRBJ2-1,TGTGCCAGCAGTTACTCCAGGGGCGCGGTCAATGAGCAGTTCTTC,CASSYSRGAVNEQFF